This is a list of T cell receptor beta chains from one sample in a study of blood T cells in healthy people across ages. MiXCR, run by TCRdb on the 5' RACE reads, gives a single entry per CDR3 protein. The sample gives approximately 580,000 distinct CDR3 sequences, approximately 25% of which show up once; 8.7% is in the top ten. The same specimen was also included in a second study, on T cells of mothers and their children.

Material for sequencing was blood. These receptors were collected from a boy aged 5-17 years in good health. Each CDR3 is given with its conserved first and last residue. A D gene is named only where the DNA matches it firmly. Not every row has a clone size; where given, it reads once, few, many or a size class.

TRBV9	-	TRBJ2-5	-	TGTGCCAGCAGCTCCGGGGACCACGAAAAAGAGACCCAGTACTTC	CASSSGDHEKETQYF
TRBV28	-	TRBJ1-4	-	TGTGCCAGCAGTACCGGGACGGCAACTAATGAAAAACTGTTTTTT	CASSTGTATNEKLFF
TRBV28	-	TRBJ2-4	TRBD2	TGTGCCAGCAGTTTCTCACTAGCGGGGGGTCCCCAGGACATTCAGTACTTC	CASSFSLAGGPQDIQYF
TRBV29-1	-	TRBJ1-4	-	TGCAGCGTATCATTTGGGGGGTATGAAAAACTGTTTTTT	CSVSFGGYEKLFF
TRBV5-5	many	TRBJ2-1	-	TGTGCCAGCAGCTTAAGTGCGACCAGAGACCAGTTCTTC	CASSLSATRDQFF
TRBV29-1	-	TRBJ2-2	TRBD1	TGCAGCGCTAAACTACCGGGACAGGGAACCGGGGAGCTGTTTTTT	CSAKLPGQGTGELFF
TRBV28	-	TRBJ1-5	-	TGTGCCAGCAGTGTGACCGCCCGGATATGGCAGCCCCAGCATTTT	CASSVTARIWQPQHF
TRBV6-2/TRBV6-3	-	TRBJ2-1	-	TGTGCCAGCAGTCCCCGCGCGTGGGGGAATGAGCAGTTCTTC	CASSPRAWGNEQFF
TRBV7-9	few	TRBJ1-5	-	TGTGCCAGCAAGGGGGATTCCAATCAGCCCCCGCATTTT	CASKGDSNQPPHF
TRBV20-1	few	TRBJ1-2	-	TGCAGTGCCCCCGGTACAGGCTATGGCTACACCTTC	CSAPGTGYGYTF
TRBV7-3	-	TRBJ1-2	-	TGTGCCAGCAGCTTATCATCCGGGTTGAACTATGGCTACACCTTC	CASSLSSGLNYGYTF
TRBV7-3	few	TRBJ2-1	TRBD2	TGTGCCAGCAGCTCTTGGGAGGGCCTCTACAATGAGCAGTTCTTC	CASSSWEGLYNEQFF
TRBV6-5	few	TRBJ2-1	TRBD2	TGTGCCAGCAGTTCCGGGACTAGCGGGGTTGATGAGCAGTTCTTC	CASSSGTSGVDEQFF
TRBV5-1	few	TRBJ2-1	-	TGCGCCAGCAGCTTGGAATTTATCTTTGGGTGGGCCTACAATGAGCAGTTCTTC	CASSLEFIFGWAYNEQFF
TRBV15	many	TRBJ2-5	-	TGTGCCACCAGCAGAGACAGGGGCTACCAAGAGACCCAGTACTTC	CATSRDRGYQETQYF
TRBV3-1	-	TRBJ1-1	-	TGTGCCAGCGGAAGGGGTGAGGGAACTGAAGCTTTCTTT	CASGRGEGTEAFF
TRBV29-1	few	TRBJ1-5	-	TGCAGCGTTGGGGAGGGGGGCAATCAGCCCCAGCATTTT	CSVGEGGNQPQHF
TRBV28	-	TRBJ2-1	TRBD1	TGTGCCAGCATGTCGGGACAGGGCAATGAGCAGTTCTTC	CASMSGQGNEQFF
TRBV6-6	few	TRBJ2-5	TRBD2	TGTGCCAGCAGTTCCCCCCTGCGGGGGGGCCTTGAGACCCAGTACTTC	CASSSPLRGGLETQYF
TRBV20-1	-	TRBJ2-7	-	TGCAGTGCTAGAGAGGCTAGCGTAGGGTACGAGCAGTACTTC	CSAREASVGYEQYF
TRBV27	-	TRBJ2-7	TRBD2	TGTGCCAGCAGCCTCGTAGCGGGAGGACCCGAGCAGTACTTC	CASSLVAGGPEQYF
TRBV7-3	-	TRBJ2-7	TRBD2	TGTGCCAGCAGCTTAATGAGCGGGAGCTCCTACGAGCAGTACTTC	CASSLMSGSSYEQYF
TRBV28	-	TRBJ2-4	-	TGTGCCAGCAGATCCGGGACGGGGATAGACATTCAGTACTTC	CASRSGTGIDIQYF
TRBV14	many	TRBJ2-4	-	TGTGCCAGCAGCACCGAAGCCAAAAACATTCAGTACTTC	CASSTEAKNIQYF
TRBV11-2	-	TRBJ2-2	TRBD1	TGTGCCAGCAGCTTAATGAGACAGGGGAACACCGGGGAGCTGTTTTTT	CASSLMRQGNTGELFF
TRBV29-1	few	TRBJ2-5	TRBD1	TGCAGCGGATCCCGGGACAGGGGAGAGACCCAGTACTTC	CSGSRDRGETQYF
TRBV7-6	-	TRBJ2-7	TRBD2	TGTGCCAGCAGCTCTTTACCAGCGGGGCAGTACGAGCAGTACTTC	CASSSLPAGQYEQYF
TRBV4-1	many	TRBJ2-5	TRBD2	TGCGCCAGCAGCAAACTAGCGGGAGCGGGTGAGACCCAGTACTTC	CASSKLAGAGETQYF
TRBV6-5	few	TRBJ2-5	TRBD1	TGTGCCAGCAGTTACCTCGGACAGGGGACCCAAGAGACCCAGTACTTC	CASSYLGQGTQETQYF
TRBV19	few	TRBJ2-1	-	TGTGCCAGTAGTAGAGACAGGAGCTCCTACAATGAGCAGTTCTTC	CASSRDRSSYNEQFF
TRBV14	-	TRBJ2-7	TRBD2	TGTGCCAGCGGAGTTGCGCGGGAGGGCCGCGAGCAGTACTTC	CASGVAREGREQYF
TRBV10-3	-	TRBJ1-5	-	TGTGCCATCAGTGGACAGATGGATAATCAGCCCCAGCATTTT	CAISGQMDNQPQHF
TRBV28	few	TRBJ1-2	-	TGTGCCAGCAGCCTCACTACAGGGAGGTATGGCTACACTTTC	CASSLTTGRYGYTF
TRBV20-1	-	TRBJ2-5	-	TGCAGTGCTAGAGATGCCAGGGTTCAAGAGACCCAGTACTTC	CSARDARVQETQYF
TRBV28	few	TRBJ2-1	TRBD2	TGTGCCAGCAGTTTCCCGACTAGCGGGACTTCCAATGAGCAGTTCTTC	CASSFPTSGTSNEQFF
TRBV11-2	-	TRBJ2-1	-	TGTGCCAGCAGCTTAGATAACCATCTCCCCCAGTTCTTC	CASSLDNHLPQFF
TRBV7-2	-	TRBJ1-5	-	TGTGCCAGCAGCTCGTACAGGGACCAGCCCCAGCATTTT	CASSSYRDQPQHF
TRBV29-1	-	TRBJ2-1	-	TGCAGCCTGAAGGGGCTCTCCTCCTACAATGAGCAGTTCTTC	CSLKGLSSYNEQFF
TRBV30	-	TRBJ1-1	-	TGTGCCTGGAGTCCTCGGTTGGGTATGAACACTGAAGCTTTCTTT	CAWSPRLGMNTEAFF
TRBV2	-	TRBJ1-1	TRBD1	TGTGCCAGCAGTTCCGGGACAGGGCGGAACACTGAAGCTTTCTTT	CASSSGTGRNTEAFF
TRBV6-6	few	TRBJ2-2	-	TGTGCCAGCAGTAGTCCCGCGAACACCGGGGAGCTGTTTTTT	CASSSPANTGELFF
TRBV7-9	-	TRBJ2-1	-	TGTGCCAGCAGCTTAGCAGGAGGGCTTTGGGGTGAGCAGTTCTTC	CASSLAGGLWGEQFF